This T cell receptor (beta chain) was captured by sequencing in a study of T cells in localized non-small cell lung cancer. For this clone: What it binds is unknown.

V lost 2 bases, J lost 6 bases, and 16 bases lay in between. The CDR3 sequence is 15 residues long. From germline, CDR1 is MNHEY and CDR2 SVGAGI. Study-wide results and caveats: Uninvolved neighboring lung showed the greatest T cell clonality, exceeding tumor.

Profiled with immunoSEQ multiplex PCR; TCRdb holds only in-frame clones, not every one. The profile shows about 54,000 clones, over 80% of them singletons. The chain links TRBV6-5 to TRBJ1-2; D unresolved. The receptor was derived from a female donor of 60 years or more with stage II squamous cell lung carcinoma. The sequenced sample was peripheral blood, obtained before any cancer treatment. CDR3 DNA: TGTGCCAGCAGTTACGACGGGTCAACGCGGGATGGCTACACCTTC. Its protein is CASSYDGSTRDGYTF.